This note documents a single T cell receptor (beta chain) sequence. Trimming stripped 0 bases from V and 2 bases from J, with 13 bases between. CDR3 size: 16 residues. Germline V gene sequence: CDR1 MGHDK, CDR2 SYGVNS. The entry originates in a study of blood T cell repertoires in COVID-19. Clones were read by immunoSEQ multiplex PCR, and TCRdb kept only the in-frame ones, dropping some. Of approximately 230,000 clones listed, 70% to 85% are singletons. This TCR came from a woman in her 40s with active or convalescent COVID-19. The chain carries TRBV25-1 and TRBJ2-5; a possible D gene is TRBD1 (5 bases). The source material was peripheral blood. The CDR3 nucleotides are TGTGCCAGCAGTGAATATAGGGGTCTGGATCAAGAGACCCAGTACTTC. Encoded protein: CASSEYRGLDQETQYF.